The clone carrying this T cell receptor (beta chain) is a singleton in its sample. No antigen is known for it. RNA was extracted from whole blood without cell sorting, alongside germline DNA. This entry belongs to a study of tumor-infiltrating lymphocytes in primary liver carcinoma. Overall study: Each participant had primary liver carcinoma, and surgical resection was the treatment. Samples produced roughly 3.5 to 7.5 million productive TCRbeta reads, comparable across tissue types.

Findings of the study overall: With p = 0.039, the top-250-clone fraction in tumors significantly exceeded that in blood.

Germline V gene sequence: CDR1 PRHDT, CDR2 FYEKMQ (reference sequence). V gave up 6 bases and J gave up 5 bases, with 10 bases separating them. The CDR3 loop spans 12 amino acids. Constant-region priming of roughly 500 ng total RNA yielded TCR beta cDNA. Nested multiplex PCR, run for three rounds with slightly modified ARM-PCR, yielded TCR beta libraries. Amplification in the first two PCR rounds was performed using TRBV1-TRBV30 forward primers and a C-beta reverse primer for around 9 cycles each. Via MiXCR, TCRdb re-called the multiplex PCR reads, giving one row per CDR3 protein. The table lists approximately 330,000 distinct CDR3 sequences, about two thirds of them singletons.

The source material was peripheral blood. The chain links TRBV13 to TRBJ1-2; TRBD1 is a possible D gene (5 bases). The TCR sequence derives from a middle-aged man with primary liver carcinoma and hepatitis B virus infection. This CDR3 reads CASSGAEYGYTF. As DNA, the CDR3 is TGTGCCAGCAGTGGGGCCGAGTATGGCTACACCTTC. The full variable domain, with the rest looked up from reference TRBV13 and TRBJ1-2, is AAGVIQSPRHLIKEKRETATLKCYPIPRHDTVYWYQQGPGQDPQFLISFYEKMQSDKGSIPDRFSAQQFSDYHSELNMSSLELGDSALYFCASSGAEYGYTFGSGTRLTVV.